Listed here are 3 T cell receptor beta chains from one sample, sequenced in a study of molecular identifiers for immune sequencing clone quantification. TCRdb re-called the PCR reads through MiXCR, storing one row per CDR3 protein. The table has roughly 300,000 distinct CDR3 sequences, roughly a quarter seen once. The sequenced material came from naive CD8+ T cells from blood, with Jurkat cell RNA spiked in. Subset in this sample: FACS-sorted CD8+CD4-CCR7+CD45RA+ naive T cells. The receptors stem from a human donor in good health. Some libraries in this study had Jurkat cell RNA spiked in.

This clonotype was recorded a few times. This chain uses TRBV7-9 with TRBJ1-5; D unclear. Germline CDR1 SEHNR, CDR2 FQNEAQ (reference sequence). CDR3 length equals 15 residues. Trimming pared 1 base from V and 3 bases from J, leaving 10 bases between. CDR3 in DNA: TGTGCCAGCAGCTTAGGATACTCAGACAATCAGCCCCAGCATTTT. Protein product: CASSLGYSDNQPQHF.

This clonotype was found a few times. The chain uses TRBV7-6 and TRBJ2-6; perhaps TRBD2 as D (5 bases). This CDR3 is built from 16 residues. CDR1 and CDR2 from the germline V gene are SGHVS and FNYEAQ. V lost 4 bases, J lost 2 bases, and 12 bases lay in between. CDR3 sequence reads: CASSYTAGPGANVLTF. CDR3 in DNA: TGTGCCAGCAGCTACACGGCGGGTCCTGGGGCCAACGTCCTGACTTTC.

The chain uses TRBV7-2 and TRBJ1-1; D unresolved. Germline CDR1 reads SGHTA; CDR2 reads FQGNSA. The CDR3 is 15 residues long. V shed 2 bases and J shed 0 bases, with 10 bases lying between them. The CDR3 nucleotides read TGTGCCAGCAGCTTATCGCATCCCTTGAACACTGAAGCTTTCTTT. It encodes CASSLSHPLNTEAFF. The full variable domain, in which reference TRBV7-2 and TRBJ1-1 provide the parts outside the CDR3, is GAGVSQSPSNKVTEKGKDVELRCDPISGHTALYWYRQSLGQGLEFLIYFQGNSAPDKSGLPSDRFSAERTGGSVSTLTIQRTQQEDSAVYLCASSLSHPLNTEAFFGQGTRLTVV.